This is a list of T cell receptor beta chains from one sample in a study of T cells in Graves' hyperthyroidism and ophthalmopathy. From the multiplex PCR reads, TCRdb called clonotypes with MiXCR, one entry per CDR3 protein. The sample lists a few hundred thousand distinct CDR3 sequences, approximately 14% occurring once. Source material: blood. These receptors were taken from a woman between 25 and 40 years old with Graves' hyperthyroidism that later progressed to Graves' ophthalmopathy. Each CDR3 is given with its conserved first and last residue. D genes are given only for firm matches. Clone size is given for some rows only: seen once, a few or many times, or a class if the clone is expanded.

d_call: TRBD2; v_call: TRBV14; clone_size: few; j_call: TRBJ2-7; cdr3_aa: CASSPRGTTQTEQYF; cdr3_nt: TGTGCCAGCAGCCCACGAGGGACTACGCAAACCGAGCAGTACTTC
d_call: .; v_call: TRBV25-1; clone_size: few; j_call: TRBJ2-5; cdr3_aa: CASSDAWAETQYF; cdr3_nt: TGTGCCAGCAGTGACGCGTGGGCAGAGACCCAGTACTTC
d_call: .; v_call: TRBV6-1; clone_size: many; j_call: TRBJ2-5; cdr3_aa: CASSEALYQETQYF; cdr3_nt: TGTGCCAGCAGTGAAGCCTTGTACCAAGAGACCCAGTACTTC
d_call: .; v_call: TRBV30; clone_size: .; j_call: TRBJ2-7; cdr3_aa: CAWSSRSGALTYEQYF; cdr3_nt: TGTGCCTGGAGTTCGCGATCGGGAGCCCTCACCTACGAGCAGTACTTC
d_call: .; v_call: TRBV12-3/TRBV12-4; clone_size: many; j_call: TRBJ2-3; cdr3_aa: CASSLITDTQYF; cdr3_nt: TGTGCCAGCAGTTTAATCACAGATACGCAGTATTTT
d_call: TRBD1; v_call: TRBV10-3; clone_size: many; j_call: TRBJ2-3; cdr3_aa: CAIKGQGMADTQYF; cdr3_nt: TGTGCCATCAAGGGACAGGGGATGGCAGATACGCAGTATTTT
d_call: .; v_call: TRBV7-9; clone_size: .; j_call: TRBJ1-4; cdr3_aa: CASSQEGGRLEVGLFF; cdr3_nt: TGTGCCAGCAGCCAAGAGGGGGGACGCCTGGAGGTTGGACTGTTTTTT
d_call: .; v_call: TRBV18; clone_size: many; j_call: TRBJ1-6; cdr3_aa: CASSPEDINSPLHF; cdr3_nt: TGTGCCAGCTCACCGGAGGACATTAATTCACCCCTCCACTTT
d_call: TRBD2; v_call: TRBV30; clone_size: .; j_call: TRBJ2-1; cdr3_aa: CAFKTSGAHYNEQFF; cdr3_nt: TGTGCCTTTAAGACTAGCGGGGCCCATTACAATGAGCAGTTCTTC
d_call: .; v_call: TRBV7-9; clone_size: many; j_call: TRBJ2-7; cdr3_aa: CASSKLEGSPYEQYF; cdr3_nt: TGTGCCAGCAGCAAGTTGGAGGGGAGTCCCTACGAGCAGTACTTC
d_call: .; v_call: TRBV5-5; clone_size: .; j_call: TRBJ1-3; cdr3_aa: CASSLFGGRGYTIYF; cdr3_nt: TGTGCCAGCAGCTTGTTCGGGGGGCGCGGGTACACCATATATTTT
d_call: .; v_call: TRBV30; clone_size: .; j_call: TRBJ1-2; cdr3_aa: CAWRLQGTPSNYGYTF; cdr3_nt: TGTGCCTGGAGGCTACAGGGTACCCCTTCTAACTATGGCTACACCTTC
d_call: TRBD1; v_call: TRBV6-5; clone_size: many; j_call: TRBJ2-7; cdr3_aa: CASSYSTGGELYEQYF; cdr3_nt: TGTGCCAGCAGTTACTCGACAGGGGGCGAGCTCTACGAGCAGTACTTC
d_call: .; v_call: TRBV6-5; clone_size: many; j_call: TRBJ1-2; cdr3_aa: CASSYASNYGYTF; cdr3_nt: TGTGCCAGCAGTTACGCCAGTAACTATGGCTACACCTTC